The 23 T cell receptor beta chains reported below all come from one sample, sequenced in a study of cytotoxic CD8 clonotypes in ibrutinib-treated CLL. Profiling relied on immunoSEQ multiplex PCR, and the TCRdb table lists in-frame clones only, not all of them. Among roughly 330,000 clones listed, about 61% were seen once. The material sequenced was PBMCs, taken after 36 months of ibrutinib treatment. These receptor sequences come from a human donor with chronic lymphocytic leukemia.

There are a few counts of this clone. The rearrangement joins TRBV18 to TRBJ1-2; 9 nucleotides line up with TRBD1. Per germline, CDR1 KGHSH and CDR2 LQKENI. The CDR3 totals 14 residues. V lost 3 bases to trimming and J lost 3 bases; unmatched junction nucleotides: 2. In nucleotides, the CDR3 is TGTGCCAGCTCACCCCGGGACAGGGACTATGGCTACACCTTC. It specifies CASSPRDRDYGYTF.

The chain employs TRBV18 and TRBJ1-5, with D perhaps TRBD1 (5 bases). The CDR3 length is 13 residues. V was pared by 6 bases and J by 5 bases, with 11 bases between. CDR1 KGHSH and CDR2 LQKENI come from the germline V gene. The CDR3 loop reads CASSSGPDQPQHF. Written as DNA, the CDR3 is TGTGCCAGCTCCTCGGGGCCCGATCAGCCCCAGCATTTT.

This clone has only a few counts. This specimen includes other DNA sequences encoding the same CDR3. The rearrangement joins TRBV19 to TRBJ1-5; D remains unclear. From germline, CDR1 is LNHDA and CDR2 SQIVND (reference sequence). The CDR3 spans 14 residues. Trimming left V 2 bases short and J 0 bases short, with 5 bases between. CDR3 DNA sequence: TGTGCCAGTAGTATACGGGGTAGCAATCAGCCCCAGCATTTT. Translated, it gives CASSIRGSNQPQHF.

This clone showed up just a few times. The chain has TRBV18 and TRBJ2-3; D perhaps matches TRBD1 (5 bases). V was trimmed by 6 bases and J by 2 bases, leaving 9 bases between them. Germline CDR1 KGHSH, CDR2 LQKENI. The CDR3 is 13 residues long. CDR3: CASSQGSTDTQYF. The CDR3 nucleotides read TGTGCCAGCTCTCAGGGCTCCACAGATACGCAGTATTTT. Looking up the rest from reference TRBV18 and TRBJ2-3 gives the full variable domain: NAGVMQNPRHLVRRRGQEARLRCSPMKGHSHVYWYRQLPEEGLKFMVYLQKENIIDESGMPKERFSAEFPKEGPSILRIQQVVRGDSAAYFCASSQGSTDTQYFGPGTRLTVL.

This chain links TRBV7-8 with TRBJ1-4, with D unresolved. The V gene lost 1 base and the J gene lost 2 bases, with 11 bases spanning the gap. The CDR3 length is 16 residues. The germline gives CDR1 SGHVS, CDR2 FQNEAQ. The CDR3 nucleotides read TGTGCCAGCAGCTTAGTGGTACCGCGGACTAATGAAAAACTGTTTTTT. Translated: CASSLVVPRTNEKLFF.

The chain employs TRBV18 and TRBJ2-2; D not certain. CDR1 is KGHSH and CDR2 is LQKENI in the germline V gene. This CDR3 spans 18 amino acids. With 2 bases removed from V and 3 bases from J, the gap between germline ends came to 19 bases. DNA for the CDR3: TGTGCCAGCTCACCAAGGAAGCTGGGTTGGTCGGACACCGGGGAGCTGTTTTTT. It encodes CASSPRKLGWSDTGELFF.

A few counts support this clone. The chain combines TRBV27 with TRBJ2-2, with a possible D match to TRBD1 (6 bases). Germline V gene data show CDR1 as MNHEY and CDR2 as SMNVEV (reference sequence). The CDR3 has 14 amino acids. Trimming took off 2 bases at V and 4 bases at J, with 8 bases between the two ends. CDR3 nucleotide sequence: TGTGCCAGCAGTTTACAGGGGTTCACCGGGGAGCTGTTTTTT. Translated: CASSLQGFTGELFF.

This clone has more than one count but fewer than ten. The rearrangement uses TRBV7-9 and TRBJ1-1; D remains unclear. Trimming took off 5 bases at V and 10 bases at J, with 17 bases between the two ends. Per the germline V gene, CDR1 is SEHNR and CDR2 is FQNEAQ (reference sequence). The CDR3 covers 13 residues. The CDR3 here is CASSPNNEGRAFF. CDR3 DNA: TGTGCCAGCAGCCCTAATAACGAGGGTAGAGCTTTCTTT.

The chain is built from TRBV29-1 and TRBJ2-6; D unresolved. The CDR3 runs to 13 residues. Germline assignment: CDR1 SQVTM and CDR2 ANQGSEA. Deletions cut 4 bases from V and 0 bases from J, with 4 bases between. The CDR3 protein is CSVADSGANVLTF. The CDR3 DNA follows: TGCAGCGTTGCGGACTCTGGGGCCAACGTCCTGACTTTC.

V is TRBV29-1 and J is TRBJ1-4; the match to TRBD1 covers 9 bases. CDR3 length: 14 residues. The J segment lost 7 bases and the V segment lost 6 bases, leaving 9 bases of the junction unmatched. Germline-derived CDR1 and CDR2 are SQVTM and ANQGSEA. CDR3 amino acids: CSVRTGGRGEKLFF. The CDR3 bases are TGCAGCGTACGAACAGGGGGCAGGGGTGAAAAACTGTTTTTT.

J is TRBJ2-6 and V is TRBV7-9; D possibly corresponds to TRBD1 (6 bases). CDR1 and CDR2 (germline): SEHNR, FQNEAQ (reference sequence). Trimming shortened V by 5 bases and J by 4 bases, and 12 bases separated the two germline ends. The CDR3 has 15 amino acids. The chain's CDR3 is CASSQGGAGANVLTF. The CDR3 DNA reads TGTGCCAGCAGCCAAGGGGGTGCCGGGGCCAACGTCCTGACTTTC.

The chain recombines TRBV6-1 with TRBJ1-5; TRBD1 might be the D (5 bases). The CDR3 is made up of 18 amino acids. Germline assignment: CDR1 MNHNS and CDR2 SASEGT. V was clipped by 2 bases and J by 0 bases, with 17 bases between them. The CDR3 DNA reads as TGTGCCAGCAGTGAACAGGGCTTCAGGCTTTATAGCAATCAGCCCCAGCATTTT. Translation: CASSEQGFRLYSNQPQHF.

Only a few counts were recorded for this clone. CDR3 residues: CASSLSVNEKLFF. CDR3 nucleotides: TGCGCCAGCAGCTTATCGGTTAATGAAAAACTGTTTTTT. The chain uses TRBV5-1 and TRBJ1-4; D unresolved. Germline V gives CDR1 SGHRS, CDR2 YFSETQ. V gave up 2 bases and J gave up 4 bases, with 6 bases separating them. This CDR3 has 13 amino acids.

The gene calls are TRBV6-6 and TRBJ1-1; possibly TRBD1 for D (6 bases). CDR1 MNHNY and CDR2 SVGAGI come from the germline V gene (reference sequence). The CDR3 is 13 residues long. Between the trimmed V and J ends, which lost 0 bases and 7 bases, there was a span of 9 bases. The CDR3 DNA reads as TGTGCCAGCAGTTACTCGATCAGGGGTGAAGCTTTCTTT. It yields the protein CASSYSIRGEAFF.

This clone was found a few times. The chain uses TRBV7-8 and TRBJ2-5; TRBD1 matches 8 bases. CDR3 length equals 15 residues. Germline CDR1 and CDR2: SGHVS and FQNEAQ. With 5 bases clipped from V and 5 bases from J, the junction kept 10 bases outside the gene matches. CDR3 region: CASSTRQGKWETQYF. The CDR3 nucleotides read TGTGCCAGCAGCACCCGACAGGGGAAGTGGGAGACCCAGTACTTC.

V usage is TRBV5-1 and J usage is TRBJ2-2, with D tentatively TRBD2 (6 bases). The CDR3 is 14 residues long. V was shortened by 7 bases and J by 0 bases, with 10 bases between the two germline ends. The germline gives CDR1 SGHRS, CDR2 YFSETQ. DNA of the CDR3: TGCGCCAGCTCGGGGACTCCGAACACCGGGGAGCTGTTTTTT. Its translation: CASSGTPNTGELFF.

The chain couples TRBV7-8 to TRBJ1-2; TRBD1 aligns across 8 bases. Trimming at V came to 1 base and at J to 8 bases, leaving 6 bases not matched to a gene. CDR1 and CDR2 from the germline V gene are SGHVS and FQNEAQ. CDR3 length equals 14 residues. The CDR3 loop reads CASSLGGQVVGYTF. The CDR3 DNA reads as TGTGCCAGCAGCTTAGGGGGACAGGTCGTAGGCTACACCTTC. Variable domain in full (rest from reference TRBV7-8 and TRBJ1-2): GAGVSQSPRYKVAKRGQDVALRCDPISGHVSLFWYQQALGQGPEFLTYFQNEAQLDKSGLPSDRFFAERPEGSVSTLKIQRTQQEDSAVYLCASSLGGQVVGYTFGSGTRLTVV.

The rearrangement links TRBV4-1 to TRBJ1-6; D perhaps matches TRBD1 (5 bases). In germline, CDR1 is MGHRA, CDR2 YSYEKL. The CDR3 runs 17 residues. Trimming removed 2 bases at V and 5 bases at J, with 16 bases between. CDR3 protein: CASSQWVPTDDNSPLHF. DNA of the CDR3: TGCGCCAGCAGCCAATGGGTTCCGACAGACGATAATTCACCCCTCCACTTT.

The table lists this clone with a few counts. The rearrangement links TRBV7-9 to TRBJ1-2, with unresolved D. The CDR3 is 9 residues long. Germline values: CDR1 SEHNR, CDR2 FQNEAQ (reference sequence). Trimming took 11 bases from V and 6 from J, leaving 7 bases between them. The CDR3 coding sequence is TGTGCCGGAACGGATGGCTACACCTTC. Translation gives CAGTDGYTF.

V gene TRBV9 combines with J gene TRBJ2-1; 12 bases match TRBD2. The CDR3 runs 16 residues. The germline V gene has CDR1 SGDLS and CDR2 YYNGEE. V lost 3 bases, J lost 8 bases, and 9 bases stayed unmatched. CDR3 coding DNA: TGTGCCAGCAGCGCACGACTAGCGGGAGTTAGGGATGAGCAGTTCTTC. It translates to CASSARLAGVRDEQFF.

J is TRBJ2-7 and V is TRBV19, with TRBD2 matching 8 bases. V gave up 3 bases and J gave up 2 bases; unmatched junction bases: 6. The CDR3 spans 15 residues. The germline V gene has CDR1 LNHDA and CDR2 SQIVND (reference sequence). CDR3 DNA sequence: TGTGCCAGTAGTATCTTCGGGGGGGCGGCCTACGAGCAGTACTTC. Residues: CASSIFGGAAYEQYF.

The CDR3 region is CASSPIHRTSGWDRRRWNEQFF. Here the CDR3 DNA reads TGTGCCAGCTCACCCATACATCGGACTAGCGGATGGGACAGGAGGAGGTGGAATGAGCAGTTCTTC. This chain uses TRBV18 with TRBJ2-1; 10 bases map to TRBD2. Germline values: CDR1 KGHSH, CDR2 LQKENI. The CDR3 loop spans 22 amino acids. J lost 7 bases, V lost 3 bases, and 27 bases had no gene match.

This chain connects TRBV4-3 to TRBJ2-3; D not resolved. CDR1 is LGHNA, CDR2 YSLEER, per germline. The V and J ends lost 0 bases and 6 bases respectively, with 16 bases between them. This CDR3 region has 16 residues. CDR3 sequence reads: CASSQDHVATVDTQYF. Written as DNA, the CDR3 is TGCGCCAGCAGCCAAGATCATGTGGCCACAGTGGATACGCAGTATTTT.